Listed below are T cell receptor beta chains from one sample, sequenced in a study of CD4 T cells in relation to SARS-CoV-2 and coronaviruses. No antigen has been assigned to these receptors. TCRdb's table, derived via immunoSEQ multiplex PCR, lists solely in-frame clones and lacks some. The data show 25,000 to 30,000 clones, with around 84% seen just once and more than 20% held by the top ten. The sample consisted of CD4+ T cells from PBMCs, cultured in vitro. The receptors were sampled from a human donor in good health. CDR3s include the opening cysteine and the closing phenylalanine or tryptophan. The D gene is left open where the match is weak. The size entry is marked missing in some rows and otherwise reads once, few, many or a size class.

D gene	clone size	V gene	J gene	CDR3 protein	CDR3 DNA
.	.	TRBV7-2	TRBJ2-7	CASSPRSNAYEQYF	TGTGCCAGCAGCCCCCGGTCGAACGCCTACGAGCAGTACTTC
TRBD1	.	TRBV6-2/TRBV6-3	TRBJ2-7	CASSYGQGAYEQYF	TGTGCCAGCAGTTATGGACAGGGCGCCTACGAGCAGTACTTC
.	.	TRBV19	TRBJ1-2	CASRRASPSRGYTF	TGTGCCAGTAGGCGGGCCTCCCCTTCTCGGGGCTACACCTTC
TRBD1	.	TRBV12-3/TRBV12-4	TRBJ2-5	CASRQGVRETQYF	TGTGCCAGCAGGCAGGGGGTCCGGGAGACCCAGTACTTC
.	.	TRBV7-3	TRBJ2-7	CASSPYLAREQYF	TGTGCCAGCAGCCCATATCTAGCGAGGGAGCAGTACTTC
TRBD1	.	TRBV3-1/TRBV3-2	TRBJ1-6	CASSQGYQGVALHF	TGTGCCAGCAGCCAAGGGTACCAGGGGGTGGCCCTCCACTTT
TRBD2	.	TRBV9	TRBJ2-5	CASSPRTSRSQETQYF	TGTGCCAGCAGCCCCAGGACTAGCAGATCACAAGAGACCCAGTACTTC
TRBD1	few	TRBV18	TRBJ1-5	CASSPNRGDQPQHF	TGTGCCAGCTCACCGAACAGGGGCGACCAGCCCCAGCATTTT
.	.	TRBV19	TRBJ2-6	CASSATEGAGANVLTF	TGTGCCAGTAGCGCCACCGAGGGGGCTGGGGCCAACGTCCTGACTTTC
TRBD2	.	TRBV14	TRBJ2-1	CASSQWGLLAEQFF	TGTGCCAGCAGCCAATGGGGCTTACTAGCGGAGCAGTTCTTC
.	.	TRBV6-2/TRBV6-3	TRBJ1-4	CASTPMGTNEKLFF	TGTGCCAGCACCCCCATGGGGACTAATGAAAAACTGTTTTTT
TRBD2	.	TRBV5-1	TRBJ2-3	CASSFGLAGDTQYF	TGCGCCAGCAGCTTTGGACTAGCGGGGGATACGCAGTATTTT
.	.	TRBV29-1	TRBJ1-2	CSVARSYGYTF	TGCAGCGTTGCTAGGAGCTATGGCTACACCTTC
TRBD1	once	TRBV27	TRBJ2-6	CASSLDRGPGANVLTF	TGTGCCAGCAGCCTGGACAGGGGGCCTGGGGCCAACGTCCTGACTTTC
.	.	TRBV14	TRBJ2-2	CASSRSTGLANTGELFF	TGTGCCAGCAGCCGCAGCACCGGTTTAGCGAACACCGGGGAGCTGTTTTTT
.	.	TRBV2	TRBJ2-3	CASSEMVVVDTQYF	TGTGCCAGCAGTGAGATGGTAGTCGTCGATACGCAGTATTTT
.	.	TRBV11-3	TRBJ2-1	CASSLASWASYNEQFF	TGTGCCAGCAGCTTAGCGAGTTGGGCCTCCTACAATGAGCAGTTCTTC
.	.	TRBV3-1/TRBV3-2	TRBJ1-2	CASSQEGHGRYGYTF	TGTGCCAGCAGCCAAGAAGGACACGGGAGGTATGGCTACACCTTC
TRBD2	.	TRBV7-2	TRBJ2-1	CASIAAGGRYNEQFF	TGTGCCAGCATAGCGGCGGGAGGTCGATACAATGAGCAGTTCTTC
.	.	TRBV2	TRBJ1-6	CASIADLSSYNSPLHF	TGTGCCAGCATCGCGGACCTGAGCTCCTATAATTCACCCCTCCACTTT
.	.	TRBV2	TRBJ2-2	CASTGGRRGTGELFF	TGTGCCAGCACAGGTGGGAGGCGCGGCACCGGGGAGCTGTTTTTT
TRBD1	.	TRBV18	TRBJ2-5	CASSGQGSETQYF	TGTGCCAGCTCCGGACAGGGTTCCGAGACCCAGTACTTC
TRBD2	.	TRBV7-9	TRBJ2-7	CASSVGLAARGKSHEQYF	TGTGCCAGCAGCGTCGGACTAGCGGCGAGAGGGAAAAGCCACGAGCAGTACTTC
.	.	TRBV6-2/TRBV6-3	TRBJ1-5	CASSSGGPQHF	TGTGCCAGCAGCTCGGGGGGGCCCCAGCATTTT
.	.	TRBV21-1	TRBJ1-1	CASSKLTPGTPRTAFF	TGTGCCAGCAGCAAACTCACCCCCGGGACTCCTCGAACGGCTTTCTTT
TRBD1	.	TRBV19	TRBJ1-6	CASSPGTGNSPLHF	TGTGCCAGTAGTCCGGGGACAGGGAATTCACCCCTCCACTTT
TRBD2	.	TRBV2	TRBJ2-7	CAKTGTSGNEQYF	TGTGCCAAAACCGGGACTAGCGGGAACGAGCAGTACTTC
.	.	TRBV11-3	TRBJ2-7	CASSLGVGGPLASEQYF	TGTGCCAGCAGCTTAGGAGTCGGCGGACCCCTTGCTTCGGAGCAGTACTTC
.	.	TRBV7-2	TRBJ2-3	CASRASGTDTQYF	TGTGCCAGCAGGGCTAGCGGCACAGATACGCAGTATTTT
.	.	TRBV9	TRBJ1-2	CASRSAGLPNYGYTF	TGTGCCAGCAGATCCGCGGGTCTACCTAACTATGGCTACACCTTC
TRBD2	.	TRBV7-2	TRBJ2-3	CASSLAPASGGTDTQYF	TGTGCCAGCAGCTTAGCGCCGGCTAGCGGGGGCACAGATACGCAGTATTTT
TRBD1	few	TRBV2	TRBJ1-1	CASSEQGALNTEAFF	TGTGCCAGCAGTGAACAGGGGGCCCTCAACACTGAAGCTTTCTTT
.	.	TRBV7-9	TRBJ2-6	CASSLAGGGAGANVLTF	TGTGCCAGCAGCTTAGCGGGAGGGGGCGCTGGGGCCAACGTCCTGACTTTC
.	.	TRBV21-1	TRBJ2-1	CASSPVFPDEQFF	TGTGCCAGCAGCCCCGTTTTCCCTGATGAGCAGTTCTTC
.	.	TRBV11-2	TRBJ2-1	CASSLDGRQDNEQFF	TGTGCCAGCAGCTTAGATGGTAGGCAGGACAATGAGCAGTTCTTC
TRBD1	few	TRBV5-4	TRBJ2-7	CASSLRQGATYEQYF	TGTGCCAGCAGCTTGCGTCAGGGGGCAACCTACGAGCAGTACTTC
.	.	TRBV2	TRBJ1-6	CASSVMPTGNSPLHF	TGTGCCAGCAGTGTAATGCCCACAGGGAACTCACCCCTCCACTTT
.	.	TRBV20-1	TRBJ1-3	CSADIGNTIYF	TGCAGTGCTGATATCGGAAACACCATATATTTT
.	.	TRBV11-2	TRBJ1-4	CASSLVAAAFGEKLFF	TGTGCCAGCAGCTTAGTTGCGGCAGCTTTTGGGGAAAAACTGTTTTTT
.	.	TRBV7-2	TRBJ1-5	CASSRPYSNQPQHF	TGTGCCAGCAGCCGTCCATATAGCAATCAGCCCCAGCATTTT
.	.	TRBV29-1	TRBJ1-2	CSAPEGRAIDYGYTF	TGCAGCGCCCCCGAGGGCAGGGCCATTGACTATGGCTACACCTTC
.	.	TRBV5-1	TRBJ1-4	CASSPSPGRENEKLFF	TGCGCCAGCAGCCCGAGCCCGGGACGGGAAAATGAAAAACTGTTTTTT
.	few	TRBV4-3	TRBJ1-1	CASSQDDRRGTEAFF	TGCGCCAGCAGCCAAGATGACCGCCGAGGGACTGAAGCTTTCTTT
.	.	TRBV7-2	TRBJ1-4	CASSSYGGVVGNEKLFF	TGTGCCAGCAGCTCCTACGGGGGGGTGGTGGGGAATGAAAAACTGTTTTTT
.	.	TRBV30	TRBJ1-6	CAWSARLGTHSPLHF	TGTGCCTGGAGCGCCCGTCTGGGGACCCATTCACCCCTCCACTTT
.	.	TRBV25-1	TRBJ1-3	CASSPWGLGGNTIYF	TGTGCCAGCAGCCCTTGGGGGCTTGGTGGAAACACCATATATTTT
.	few	TRBV6-6	TRBJ1-1	CASSRRDTEAFF	TGTGCCAGCAGCCGCAGGGACACTGAAGCTTTCTTT
TRBD1	few	TRBV5-1	TRBJ1-1	CASSLEGATLNTEAFF	TGCGCCAGCAGCTTGGAGGGGGCAACTTTGAACACTGAAGCTTTCTTT
TRBD1	few	TRBV9	TRBJ1-2	CASSRTGGGYTF	TGTGCCAGCAGCCGGACAGGGGGTGGCTACACCTTC
.	few	TRBV4-2	TRBJ2-7	CASSPPAGPYEQYF	TGTGCCAGCAGCCCCCCCGCTGGGCCGTACGAGCAGTACTTC
.	few	TRBV6-6	TRBJ2-3	CASSYFDRTDTQYF	TGTGCCAGCAGTTACTTCGACAGAACAGATACGCAGTATTTT
.	few	TRBV2	TRBJ1-6	CASRQGETNSPLHF	TGTGCCAGCAGACAAGGGGAAACTAATTCACCCCTCCACTTT